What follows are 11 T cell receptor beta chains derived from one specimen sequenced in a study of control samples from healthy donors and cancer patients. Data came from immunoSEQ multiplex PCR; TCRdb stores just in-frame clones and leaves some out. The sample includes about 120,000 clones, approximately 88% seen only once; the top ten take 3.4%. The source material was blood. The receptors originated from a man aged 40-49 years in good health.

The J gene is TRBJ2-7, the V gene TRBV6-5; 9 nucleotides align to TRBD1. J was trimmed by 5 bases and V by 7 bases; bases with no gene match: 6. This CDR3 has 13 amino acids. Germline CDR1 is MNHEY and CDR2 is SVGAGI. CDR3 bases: TGTGCCAGCATAGGACAGGGGTACAACGAGCAGTACTTC. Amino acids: CASIGQGYNEQYF.

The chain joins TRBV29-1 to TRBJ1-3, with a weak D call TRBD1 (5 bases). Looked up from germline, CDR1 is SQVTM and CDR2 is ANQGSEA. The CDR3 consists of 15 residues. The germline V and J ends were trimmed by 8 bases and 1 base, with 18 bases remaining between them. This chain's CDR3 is CSIKTDTFSGNTIYF. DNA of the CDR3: TGCAGCATTAAGACAGACACCTTTTCTGGAAACACCATATATTTT.

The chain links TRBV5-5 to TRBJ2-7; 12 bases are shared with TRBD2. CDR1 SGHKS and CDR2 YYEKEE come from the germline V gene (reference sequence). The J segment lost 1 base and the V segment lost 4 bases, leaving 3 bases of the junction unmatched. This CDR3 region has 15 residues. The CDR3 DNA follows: TGTGCCAGCAGCGCCGGACTAGCGGGGTCCTACGAGCAGTACTTC. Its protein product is CASSAGLAGSYEQYF.

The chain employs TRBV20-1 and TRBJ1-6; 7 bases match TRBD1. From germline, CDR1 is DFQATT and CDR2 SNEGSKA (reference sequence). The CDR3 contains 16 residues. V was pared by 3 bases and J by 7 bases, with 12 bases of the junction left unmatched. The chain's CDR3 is CSASGSQGHSNSPLHF. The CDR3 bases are TGCAGTGCTAGTGGTTCACAGGGGCACTCGAATTCACCCCTCCACTTT.

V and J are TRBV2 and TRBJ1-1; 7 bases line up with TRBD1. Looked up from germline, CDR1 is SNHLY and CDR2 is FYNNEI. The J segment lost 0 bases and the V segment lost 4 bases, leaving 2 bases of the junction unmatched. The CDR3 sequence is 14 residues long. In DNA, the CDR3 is TGTGCCAGCAGTGGACAGGGTGTGAACACTGAAGCTTTCTTT. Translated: CASSGQGVNTEAFF.

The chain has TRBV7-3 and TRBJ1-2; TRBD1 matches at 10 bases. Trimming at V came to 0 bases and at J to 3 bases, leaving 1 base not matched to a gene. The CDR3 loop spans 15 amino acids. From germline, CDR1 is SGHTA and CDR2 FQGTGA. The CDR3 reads CASSLTGTGDYGYTF. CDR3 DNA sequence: TGTGCCAGCAGCTTAACGGGGACAGGGGACTATGGCTACACCTTC.

The CDR3 protein is CASSTRRTPLPYSNQPQHF. For the CDR3, the DNA is TGTGCCAGCAGCACCCGGAGGACCCCCTTGCCCTATAGCAATCAGCCCCAGCATTTT. V usage is TRBV21-1 and J usage is TRBJ1-5. TRBV21-1 constitutes a pseudogene. There are 19 residues in the CDR3.

Written as DNA, the CDR3 is TGTGCCAGCAGCCAAGACGGTCAGGGTCTTGACATTCAGTACTTC. Translating gives CASSQDGQGLDIQYF. This chain connects TRBV3-1 (or the pseudogene TRBV3-2) to TRBJ2-4, with a tentative D call TRBD1 (5 bases). The ends were cut back, 0 bases at V and 8 bases at J, with 14 bases in the middle. This CDR3 comprises 15 residues. Germline V gene data show CDR1 as LGHDT and CDR2 as YNNKEL (reference sequence).

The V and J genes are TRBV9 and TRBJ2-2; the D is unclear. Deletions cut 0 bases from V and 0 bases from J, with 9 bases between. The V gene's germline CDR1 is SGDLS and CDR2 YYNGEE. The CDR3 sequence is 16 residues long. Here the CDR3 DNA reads TGTGCCAGCAGCGTAGCTGGCCACGCGAACACCGGGGAGCTGTTTTTT. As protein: CASSVAGHANTGELFF.

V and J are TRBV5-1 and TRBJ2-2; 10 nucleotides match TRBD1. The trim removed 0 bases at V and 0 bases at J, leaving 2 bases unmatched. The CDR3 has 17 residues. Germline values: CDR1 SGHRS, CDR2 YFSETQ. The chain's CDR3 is CASSLEGTGANTGELFF. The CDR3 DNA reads TGCGCCAGCAGCTTGGAAGGGACAGGGGCGAACACCGGGGAGCTGTTTTTT.

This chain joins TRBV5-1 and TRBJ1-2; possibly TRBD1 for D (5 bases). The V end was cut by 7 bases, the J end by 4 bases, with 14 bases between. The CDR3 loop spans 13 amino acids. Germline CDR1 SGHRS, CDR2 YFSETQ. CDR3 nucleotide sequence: TGCGCCAGCGCACTACGTGGGGGCTATGGCTACACCTTC. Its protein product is CASALRGGYGYTF.